Following are 19 T cell receptor beta chains from one sample sequenced in a study of tumor and adjacent non-tumor tissue in lung cancer. Three rounds of nested PCR, following a modified ARM-PCR protocol, produced the TCRbeta library. MiXCR, run by TCRdb on the multiplex PCR reads, gives a single entry per CDR3 protein. The data hold 75,000 to 80,000 distinct CDR3 sequences, with around 80% observed a single time. RNA was extracted from bulk tissue without any cell sorting. The source material was lung tumor tissue. The receptors derive from a woman between 50 and 59 years old with non-small cell lung cancer.

In regard to this clonotype: Its ends do not fully match the called genes, so a read error is possible. The rearrangement uses TRBV11-2 and TRBJ2-1, with 7 bases that match TRBD2. Germline V lookup: CDR1 SGHAT, CDR2 FQNNGV. The CDR3 consists of 16 residues. The CDR3 region is CAGSFARLAAYNEQFF. The CDR3 DNA sequence: TGTGCCGGCAGCTTCGCCCGACTAGCTGCCTACAATGAGCAGTTCTTC.

The V call is TRBV29-1, the J call TRBJ2-7, with a tentative D call TRBD1 (5 bases). Trimming shortened V by 1 base and J by 5 bases, and 12 bases separated the two germline ends. This CDR3 contains 13 residues. From germline, CDR1 is SQVTM and CDR2 ANQGSEA. The CDR3 here is CSVEGTNDNEQYF. The DNA of the CDR3 is TGCAGCGTTGAAGGGACAAATGACAACGAGCAGTACTTC.

This clonotype was detected only once. The conserved phenylalanine or tryptophan normally closing the CDR3 is absent here, so this likely arose from a read error. The CDR3 DNA is TGCAGTACTAGAGATCGGGCAGGGGGCTGGTACGAGCAGTACTTA. Its protein product is CSTRDRAGGWYEQYL. The genes are TRBV20-1 and TRBJ2-7; 8 bases fit TRBD1. CDR1 and CDR2 from the germline V gene are DFQATT and SNEGSKA (reference sequence). The CDR3 has 15 residues.

This clonotype was seen just once. CDR3 DNA sequence: TGTGCCAGCAGTATGGGGGGCGATGATCAGTACTTC. It encodes CASSMGGDDQYF. V usage is TRBV28 and J usage is TRBJ2-4, with D possibly called TRBD1 or TRBD2 (6 bases each). The CDR3 totals 12 residues. V was clipped by 5 bases and J by 12 bases, with 14 bases between them. Germline-derived CDR1 and CDR2 are MDHEN and SYDVKM.

Written as DNA, the CDR3 is TGCAGTGCCTCCGCTGTACAGGGGACTGGTCAGCCCCAGCATTTT. Translating gives CSASAVQGTGQPQHF. The chain combines TRBV20-1 with TRBJ1-5, with 7 bases identical to TRBD1. The CDR3 runs to 15 residues. Germline CDR1 and CDR2: DFQATT and SNEGSKA (reference sequence). J lost 6 bases, V lost 6 bases, and 14 bases had no gene match.

This clonotype was found once. The conserved closing phenylalanine or tryptophan is absent in this CDR3, likely reflecting a read error. The chain couples TRBV6-5 to TRBJ2-5; D possibly corresponds to TRBD1 (7 bases). Germline V gene sequence: CDR1 MNHEY, CDR2 SVGAGI. There are 14 residues in the CDR3. V lost 10 bases, J lost 5 bases, and 20 bases lay in between. This CDR3 is CANSQTGAGETQYS. Written as DNA, the CDR3 is TGTGCCAACAGCCAAACAGGGGCGGGGGAGACCCAGTACTCC.

As concerns this clonotype: At one of its ends the junction is not consistent with the germline gene, which may arise from a read error. The chain employs TRBV28 and TRBJ2-3; D may be TRBD1 (5 bases). CDR3 length: 18 amino acids. Per the germline V gene, CDR1 is MDHEN and CDR2 is SYDVKM. The CDR3 loop is CASSLNLNRIISTDTQYF. The CDR3 nucleotides read TGTGCCAGCAGTTTAAATCTCAACAGGATCATTAGCACAGATACGCAATATTTT.

A remark on this clonotype: The junction does not match germline at one end; this may be a read error. The chain's CDR3 is CASNKGGGGFNEHFF. CDR3 DNA sequence: TGTGCCAGCAACAAAGGGGGAGGGGGCTTCAACGAGCACTTCTTC. The chain uses TRBV11-2 and TRBJ2-1; D assignment may be TRBD1 or TRBD2 (7 bases each). The CDR3 runs 15 residues. The V gene's germline CDR1 is SGHAT and CDR2 FQNNGV.

V gene TRBV11-2 combines with J gene TRBJ2-1; 7 nucleotides line up with TRBD2. The germline CDR1 and CDR2 sequences are SGHAT and FQNNGV. The CDR3 consists of 12 residues. Trimming removed 7 bases from V and 15 bases from J; junction bases left unmatched: 12. The chain's CDR3 is CASMGLPGEWFF. The CDR3 DNA reads TGTGCCAGCATGGGACTACCTGGCGAGTGGTTCTTC. Looking up the rest from reference TRBV11-2 and TRBJ2-1 gives the full variable domain: EAGVAQSPRYKIIEKRQSVAFWCNPISGHATLYWYQQILGQGPKLLIQFQNNGVVDDSQLPKDRFSAERLKGVDSTLKIQPAKLEDSAVYLCASMGLPGEWFFGPGTRLTVL.

Comment on this clonotype: The final CDR3 position lacks the conserved phenylalanine or tryptophan, pointing to a likely read error. The CDR3 reads CASSFGTSGSNVLTI. CDR3 nucleotide sequence: TGTGCCAGCAGTTTCGGGACTAGCGGGTCCAACGTCCTGACTATC. The chain recombines TRBV7-8 with TRBJ2-6, with 12 nucleotides matching TRBD2. The germline V gene encodes CDR1 SGHVS and CDR2 FQNEAQ. This CDR3 region has 15 residues. V was pared by 6 bases and J by 8 bases, with 5 bases of the junction left unmatched.

Of note for this clonotype: One end of the junction is discordant with germline, which a read error may explain. V is TRBV6-1 and J is TRBJ2-7; 8 bases fit TRBD2. CDR1 and CDR2 (germline): MNHNS, SASEGT. The CDR3 sequence is 14 residues long. As DNA, the CDR3 is TGTACCAGCAATGTACTAGCGGCCCCCTACGAGCAGTACTTC. Amino acid sequence: CTSNVLAAPYEQYF.

With regard to this clonotype: Since the CDR3 does not end with the conserved phenylalanine or tryptophan, this likely comes from a read error. The J gene is TRBJ2-3, the V gene TRBV29-1, with 8 bases matching TRBD2. This CDR3 has 13 residues. Germline CDR1 is SQVTM and CDR2 is ANQGSEA. CDR3 nucleotide sequence: TGCAGCTTTGATAGCGGGAACACAGTTATGCAGTATCTT. Encoded protein: CSFDSGNTVMQYL.

Points on this clonotype: Sequence at one end of the junction differs from germline and may be a read error. V gene TRBV20-1 combines with J gene TRBJ2-1; D is undetermined. Germline loops: CDR1 DFQATT, CDR2 SNEGSKA (reference sequence). The CDR3 is 16 residues long. The CDR3 region is CNARERGARSYNEQFF. Here the CDR3 DNA reads TGCAATGCTAGAGAACGCGGCGCCCGATCCTACAATGAGCAGTTCTTC.

The rearrangement joins TRBV20-1 to TRBJ2-1; 11 bases are shared with TRBD2. The CDR3 spans 15 residues. Germline CDR1 is DFQATT and CDR2 is SNEGSKA (reference sequence). The CDR3 sequence: CNVRLAGGPKNEQFF. The CDR3 DNA follows: TGCAATGTTAGATTAGCGGGAGGGCCGAAGAACGAGCAGTTCTTC.

As for this clonotype: One junction end disagrees with the germline gene, perhaps due to a read error. The V call is TRBV6-2 or TRBV6-3, the J call TRBJ2-3; D is possibly TRBD1 (6 bases). Germline CDR1 reads MNHEY; CDR2 reads SVGEGT. CDR3 length equals 11 residues. In DNA, the CDR3 is TGTGCCAGACAGGGTACACATACACAGTATTTT. Translating it yields CARQGTHTQYF.

This clonotype has a count of ten or more. The CDR3 DNA sequence: TGTGCCAGCAGTTACTCTGGGGCCAACGTCCTGACTTTC. Translation gives CASSYSGANVLTF. V gene TRBV6-5 combines with J gene TRBJ2-6; D call uncertain. Germline CDR1 MNHEY, CDR2 SVGAGI. The CDR3 has 13 amino acids. V lost 0 bases and J 3 bases, leaving 0 bases between the germline ends.

Points on this clonotype: Its ends do not fully match the called genes, so a read error is possible. The V gene is TRBV5-4, the J gene TRBJ1-2, with D uncertain. The CDR3 spans 11 residues. Germline V lookup: CDR1 SGHNT, CDR2 YYREEE (reference sequence). Here the CDR3 DNA reads TGTGCCAGCACCGGCTCGGGTGGCTGCACCTTC. Translating it yields CASTGSGGCTF.

This clonotype was seen at least ten times. V gene TRBV4-1 combines with J gene TRBJ2-1; 9 bases map to TRBD1. In germline, CDR1 is MGHRA, CDR2 YSYEKL. Germline trimming cut 3 bases from V and 3 bases from J; bases unmatched to any gene: 9. The CDR3 length is 17 residues. The CDR3 loop reads CASSHSGQGIHYNEQFF. The CDR3 DNA is TGCGCCAGCAGCCATTCCGGACAGGGGATACACTACAATGAGCAGTTCTTC.

A word on this clonotype: Mismatch with germline at one junction end may stem from a read error. The rearrangement links TRBV6-6 to TRBJ2-7, with no clear D. Per germline, CDR1 MNHNY and CDR2 SVGAGI (reference sequence). The CDR3 has 12 residues. The CDR3, as DNA: TGTGCCAGCAGTTACTCGACCTACGAGCAGAATTTC. It is translated as CASSYSTYEQNF.